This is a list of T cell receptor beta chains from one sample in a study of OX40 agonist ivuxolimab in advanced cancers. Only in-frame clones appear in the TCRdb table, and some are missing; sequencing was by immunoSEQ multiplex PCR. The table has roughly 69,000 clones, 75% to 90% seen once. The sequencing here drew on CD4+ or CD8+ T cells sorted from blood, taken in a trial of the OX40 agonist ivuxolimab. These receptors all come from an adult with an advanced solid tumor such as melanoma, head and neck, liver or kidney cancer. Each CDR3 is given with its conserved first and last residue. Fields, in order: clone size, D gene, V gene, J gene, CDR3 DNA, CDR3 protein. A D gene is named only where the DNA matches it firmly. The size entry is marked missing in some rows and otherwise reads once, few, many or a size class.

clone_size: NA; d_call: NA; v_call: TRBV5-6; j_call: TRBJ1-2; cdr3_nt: TGTGCCAGCAGCTTACGGGGTTCTAACTATGGCTACACCTTC; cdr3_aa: CASSLRGSNYGYTF
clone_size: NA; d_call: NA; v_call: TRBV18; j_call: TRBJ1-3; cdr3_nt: TGTGCCAGCTCCCCACTCGGACAAAACAATAAATTCGGAAACACCATATATTTT; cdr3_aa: CASSPLGQNNKFGNTIYF
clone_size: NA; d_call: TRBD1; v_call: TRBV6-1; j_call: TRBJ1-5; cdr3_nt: TGTGCCAGCCGGGCGGGGGAGGGCCCAGGGGGGCCCCAGCATTTT; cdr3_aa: CASRAGEGPGGPQHF
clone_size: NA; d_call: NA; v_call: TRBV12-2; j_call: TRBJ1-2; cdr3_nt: TGTGCAAGTCGCAACTGGACAGGGGGGATGGGTGGCTACACCTTC; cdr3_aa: CASRNWTGGMGGYTF
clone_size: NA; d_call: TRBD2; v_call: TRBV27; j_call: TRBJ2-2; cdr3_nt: TGTGCCAGCAGTTTAATTGGCGGGAGATCAAACACCGGGGAGCTGTTTTTT; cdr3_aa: CASSLIGGRSNTGELFF
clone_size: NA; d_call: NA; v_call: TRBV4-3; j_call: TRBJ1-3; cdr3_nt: TGCGCCAGCAGCCCAGGGGTACAGGGAAGTACCTCTGGAAACACCATATATTTT; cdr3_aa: CASSPGVQGSTSGNTIYF
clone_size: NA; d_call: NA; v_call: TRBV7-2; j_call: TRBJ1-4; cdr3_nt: TGTGCCAGCAATAGGAGGAATGAAAAACTGTTTTTT; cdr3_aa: CASNRRNEKLFF
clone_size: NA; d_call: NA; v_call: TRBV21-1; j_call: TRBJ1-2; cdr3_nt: TGTGCCAGCAGCCCCCGGACGGGAGACTATGGCTACACCTTC; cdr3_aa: CASSPRTGDYGYTF
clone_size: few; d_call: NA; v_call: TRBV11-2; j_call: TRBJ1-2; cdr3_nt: TGTGCCAGCAGCACTGGGGGGGAGAGCTATGGCTACACCTTC; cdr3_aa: CASSTGGESYGYTF
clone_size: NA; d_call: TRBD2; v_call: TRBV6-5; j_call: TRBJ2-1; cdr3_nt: TGTGCCAGCAGAGACGGGACTAGCAGGTACAATGAGCAGTTCTTC; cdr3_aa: CASRDGTSRYNEQFF
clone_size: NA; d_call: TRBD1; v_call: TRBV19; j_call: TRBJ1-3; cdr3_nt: TGTGCCAGTACCGGACAGGTTGGAAACACCATATATTTT; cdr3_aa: CASTGQVGNTIYF
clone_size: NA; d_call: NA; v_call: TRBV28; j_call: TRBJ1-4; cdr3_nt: TGTGCCAGCAGGGTACCTAATGAAAAACTGTTTTTT; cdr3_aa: CASRVPNEKLFF
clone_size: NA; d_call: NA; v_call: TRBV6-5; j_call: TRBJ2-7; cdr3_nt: TGTGCCAGCAGTTACCTGACTAGTAATAGGAAGGAGCAGTACTTC; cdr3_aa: CASSYLTSNRKEQYF
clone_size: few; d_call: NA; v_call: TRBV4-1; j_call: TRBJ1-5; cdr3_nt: TGCGCCAGCAGCCAACAGTTCAATCAGCCCCAGCATTTT; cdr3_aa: CASSQQFNQPQHF
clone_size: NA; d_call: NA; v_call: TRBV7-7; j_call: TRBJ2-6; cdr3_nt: TGTGCCAGCAGCAGAGTGCATAATGCCACAAAGTCGGGCCAACGTCCTGATTTC; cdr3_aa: CASSRVHNATKSGQRPDF
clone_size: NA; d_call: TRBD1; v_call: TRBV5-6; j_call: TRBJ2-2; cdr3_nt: TGTGCCAGCAGCGCCCTACAGGGGGTGTCCGGGGAGCTGTTTTTT; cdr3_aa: CASSALQGVSGELFF
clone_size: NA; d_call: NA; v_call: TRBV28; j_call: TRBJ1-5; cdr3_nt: TGTGCCAGCAGTTTAAGGGGAGGCAATCAGCCCCAGCATTTT; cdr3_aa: CASSLRGGNQPQHF
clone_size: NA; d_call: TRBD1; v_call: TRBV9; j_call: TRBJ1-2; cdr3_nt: TGTGCCAGCAGCGCCGGGACAGAGATCCGGGGCTACACCTTC; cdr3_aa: CASSAGTEIRGYTF
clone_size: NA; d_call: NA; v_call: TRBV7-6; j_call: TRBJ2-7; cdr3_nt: TGTGCCAGCAGCTTAGGTCAGGGGGGTTACGAGCAGTACTTC; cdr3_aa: CASSLGQGGYEQYF
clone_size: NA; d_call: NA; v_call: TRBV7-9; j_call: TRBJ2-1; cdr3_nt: TGTGCCAGCAAGAAACAAGACGCAGGGAATGAGCAGTTCTTC; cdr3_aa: CASKKQDAGNEQFF
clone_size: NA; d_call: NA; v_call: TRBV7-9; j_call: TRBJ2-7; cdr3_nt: TGTGCCAGCAGCCATGGACAGCCCTACGAGCAGTACTTC; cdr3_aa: CASSHGQPYEQYF
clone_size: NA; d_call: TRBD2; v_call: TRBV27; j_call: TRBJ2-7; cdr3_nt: TGTGCCAGCAGTTCCGAACCCGGGACTAGCGGGAGGGCCGCCCGCTACGAGCAGTACTTC; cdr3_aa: CASSSEPGTSGRAARYEQYF
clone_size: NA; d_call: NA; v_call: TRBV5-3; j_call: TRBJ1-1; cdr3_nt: TGTGCCAGAAGCTTGGCCAGGGCCCTAAACACTGAAGCTTTCTTT; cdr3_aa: CARSLARALNTEAFF
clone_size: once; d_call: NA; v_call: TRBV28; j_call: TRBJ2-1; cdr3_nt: TGTGCCAGCACTGAAGGGGTCATGGTCAATGAGCAGTTCTTC; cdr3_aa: CASTEGVMVNEQFF
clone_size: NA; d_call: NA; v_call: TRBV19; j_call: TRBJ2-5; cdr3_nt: TGTGCCAGTAGTATGGACTTTCAAGAGACCCAGTACTTC; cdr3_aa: CASSMDFQETQYF
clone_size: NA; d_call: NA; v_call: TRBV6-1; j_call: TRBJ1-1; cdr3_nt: TGTGCCAGCAGTGAAGGAGGCTTCAGGAACACTGAAGCTTTCTTT; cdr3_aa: CASSEGGFRNTEAFF
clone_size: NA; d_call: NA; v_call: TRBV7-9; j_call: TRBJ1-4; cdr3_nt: TGTGCCAGCAGCTCCTTTGGGGGAGCTAATGAAAAACTGTTTTTT; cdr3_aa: CASSSFGGANEKLFF
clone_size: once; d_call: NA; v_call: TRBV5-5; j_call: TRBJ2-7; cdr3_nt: TGTGCCAGCAGCTTGTACTGGGACGGCGGGGCCTACGAGCAGTACTTC; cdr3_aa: CASSLYWDGGAYEQYF
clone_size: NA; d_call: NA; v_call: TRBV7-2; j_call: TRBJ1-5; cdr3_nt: TGTGCCAGCAGCGTACAGGGTAAGAGCAATCAGCCCCAGCATTTT; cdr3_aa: CASSVQGKSNQPQHF
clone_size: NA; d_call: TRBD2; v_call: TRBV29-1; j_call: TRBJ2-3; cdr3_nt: TGCAGCGTCAACAATCTAGCGGGGGGCCGCACAGATACGCAGTATTTT; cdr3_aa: CSVNNLAGGRTDTQYF
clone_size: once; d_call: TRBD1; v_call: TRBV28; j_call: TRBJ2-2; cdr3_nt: TGTGCCAGCAGTTTTTGGGGCCAGGGGGCGAACACCGGGGAGCTGTTTTTT; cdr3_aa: CASSFWGQGANTGELFF
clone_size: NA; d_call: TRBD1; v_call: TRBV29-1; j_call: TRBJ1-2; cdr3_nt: TGCAGCGGGGGGGGACAGGGCTATGGCTACACCTTC; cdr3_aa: CSGGGQGYGYTF
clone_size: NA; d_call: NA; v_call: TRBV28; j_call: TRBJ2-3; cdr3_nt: TGTGCCAGCAGTGCCGCTAGCGTAAGCACAGATACGCAGTATTTT; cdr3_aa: CASSAASVSTDTQYF
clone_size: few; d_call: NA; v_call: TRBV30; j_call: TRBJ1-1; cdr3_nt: TGTGCCTGGTGGACGTGGGAGGCTTTCTTT; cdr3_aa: CAWWTWEAFF
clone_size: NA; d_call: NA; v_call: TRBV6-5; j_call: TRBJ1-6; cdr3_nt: TGTGCCAGCAGTTCCGCGGAAACGTGGAATTCACCCCTCCACTTT; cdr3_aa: CASSSAETWNSPLHF
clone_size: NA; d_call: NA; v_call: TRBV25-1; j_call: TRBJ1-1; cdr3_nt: TGTGCCAGCCGGGACTTGAACACTGAAGCTTTCTTT; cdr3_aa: CASRDLNTEAFF
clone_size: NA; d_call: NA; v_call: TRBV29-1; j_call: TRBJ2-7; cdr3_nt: TGCAGCGGCACCCGGGGGTCCTACGAGCAGTACTTC; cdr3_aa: CSGTRGSYEQYF
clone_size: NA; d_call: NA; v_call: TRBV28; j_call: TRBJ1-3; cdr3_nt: TGTGCCAGCAGTTTGGGGATTACCGCTGGAAACACCATATATTTT; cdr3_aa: CASSLGITAGNTIYF
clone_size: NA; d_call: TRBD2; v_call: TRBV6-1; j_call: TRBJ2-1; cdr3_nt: TGTGCCAGCAGTGGATTAGCGGGGGGCCAGGGTGAGCAGTTCTTC; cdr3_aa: CASSGLAGGQGEQFF
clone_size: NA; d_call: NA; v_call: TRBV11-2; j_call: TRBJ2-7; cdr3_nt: TGTGCCAGCAGCTTAACGCGGGACACGGAGCAGTACTTC; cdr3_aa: CASSLTRDTEQYF
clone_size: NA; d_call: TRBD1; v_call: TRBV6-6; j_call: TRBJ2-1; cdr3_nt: TGTGCCATCAGTAAGGGACAGGGATCAAGTGAGCAGTTCTTC; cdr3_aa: CAISKGQGSSEQFF
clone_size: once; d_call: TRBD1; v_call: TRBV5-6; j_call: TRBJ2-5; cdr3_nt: TGTGCCAGCAGCTTGGTTACAGGGGTGGGAGAGACCCAGTACTTC; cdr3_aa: CASSLVTGVGETQYF
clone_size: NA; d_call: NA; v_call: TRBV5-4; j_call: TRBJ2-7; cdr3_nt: TGTGCCAGCAGCTTGGTCGACGGTCCTTCCTACGAGCAGTACTTC; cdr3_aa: CASSLVDGPSYEQYF
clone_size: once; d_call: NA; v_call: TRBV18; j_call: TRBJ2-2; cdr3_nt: TGTGCCAGCTCATCGAGCTACACCGGGGAGCTGTTTTTT; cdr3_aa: CASSSSYTGELFF
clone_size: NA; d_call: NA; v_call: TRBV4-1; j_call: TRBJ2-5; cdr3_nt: TGCGCCAGCAGCCAAGCGGGGGGCGCGGGTCTAGAGACCCAGTACTTC; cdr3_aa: CASSQAGGAGLETQYF
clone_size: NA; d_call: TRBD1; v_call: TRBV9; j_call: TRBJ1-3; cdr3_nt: TGTGCCAGCAGCGTAGGTGGGACAGGGATAGGAAACACCATATATTTT; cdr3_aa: CASSVGGTGIGNTIYF
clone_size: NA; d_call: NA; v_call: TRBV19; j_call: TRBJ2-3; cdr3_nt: TGTGCCAGTAGTATTCTCGGGGAAACTAGCACAGATACGCAGTATTTT; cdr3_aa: CASSILGETSTDTQYF
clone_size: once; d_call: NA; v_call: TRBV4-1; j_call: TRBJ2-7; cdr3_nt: TGCGCCAGCAGCCAAGAAGAATACTACGAGCAGTACTTC; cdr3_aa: CASSQEEYYEQYF
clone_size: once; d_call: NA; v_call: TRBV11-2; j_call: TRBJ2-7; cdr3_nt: TGTGCCAGCAGCTTAGTGCAGGGCTACGAGCAGTACTTC; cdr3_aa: CASSLVQGYEQYF